The 7 T cell receptor beta chains reported below all come from one sample, sequenced in a study of blood T cells in healthy people across ages. Combining a sample-barcoded 5' primer with a J-beta primer mix, a second PCR ran for 7 to 11 cycles. MiXCR, applied by TCRdb to the 5' RACE reads, yields one record per CDR3 protein. The table records approximately 810,000 distinct CDR3 sequences, about 28% of them present only once. The sample consisted of blood. The receptors originated from a woman of 80 years or more in good health.

This clonotype showed up many times. The chain uses TRBV7-8 and TRBJ2-5, with 7 bases identical to TRBD2. Per the germline V gene, CDR1 is SGHVS and CDR2 is FQNEAQ. There are 15 residues in the CDR3. V shed 1 base, J shed 1 base, and the junction held 3 bases outside the gene matches. The CDR3 protein is CASSLVGGGQETQYF. The CDR3 region has the DNA TGTGCCAGCAGCTTAGTTGGGGGGGGCCAAGAGACCCAGTACTTC.

This clonotype occurred many times. The V gene is TRBV5-8, the J gene TRBJ2-5; TRBD1 is a possible D gene (6 bases). CDR1 is SGHTS, CDR2 YDEGEE, per germline. The CDR3 consists of 16 residues. V shed 0 bases and J shed 1 base, with 13 bases lying between them. This chain's CDR3 is CASSLGMTGLQETQYF. In DNA form, the CDR3 reads TGTGCCAGCAGCTTGGGAATGACAGGACTCCAAGAGACCCAGTACTTC.

There are a few counts of this clonotype. CDR3 sequence (DNA): TGTGCCTGGAGTAAGGACAGGATCAATCAGCCCCAGCATTTT. Translating it yields CAWSKDRINQPQHF. V is TRBV30 and J is TRBJ1-5; 7 positions agree with TRBD1. V lost 2 bases, J lost 3 bases, and 4 bases stayed unmatched. The CDR3 length is 14 residues. In germline, CDR1 is GTSNPN, CDR2 SVGIG (reference sequence).

This clonotype was recorded at least ten times. The chain is built from TRBV7-2 and TRBJ2-1; no reliable D call. V shed 5 bases and J shed 0 bases, with 11 bases lying between them. Per the germline V gene, CDR1 is SGHTA and CDR2 is FQGNSA. This CDR3 is 15 amino acids long. CDR3 in amino acids: CASSQTASSYNEQFF. Here the CDR3 DNA reads TGTGCCAGCAGCCAGACGGCTTCCTCCTACAATGAGCAGTTCTTC.

This sequence joins TRBV30 and TRBJ1-4; D uncertain. Germline values: CDR1 GTSNPN, CDR2 SVGIG (reference sequence). Trimming took 2 bases from V and 8 from J, leaving 15 bases between them. CDR3 length: 14 residues. The CDR3 DNA is TGTGCCTGGAGTCCCACCGGGCGGGGAGAAAAACTGTTTTTT. Translated: CAWSPTGRGEKLFF.

This clonotype has more than one count but fewer than ten. The chain recombines TRBV18 with TRBJ2-7; 7 positions match TRBD1. The CDR3 length is 15 residues. Per the germline V gene, CDR1 is KGHSH and CDR2 is LQKENI. V was clipped by 6 bases and J by 5 bases; unmatched bases: 13. CDR3 sequence reads: CASSSRQGEFNEQYF. The DNA for the CDR3 is TGTGCCAGCTCCTCTAGACAGGGCGAGTTCAACGAGCAGTACTTC.

This clonotype was counted between two and nine times. The rearrangement links TRBV5-6 to TRBJ1-1; TRBD1 matches at 8 bases. This CDR3 region has 14 residues. The V segment lost 1 base and the J segment 4 bases; nucleotides outside the gene matches: 3. CDR1 is SGHDT, CDR2 YYEEEE, per germline. CDR3 residues: CASSLQGASTEAFF. As DNA, the CDR3 is TGTGCCAGCAGCTTGCAGGGGGCGAGCACTGAAGCTTTCTTT.